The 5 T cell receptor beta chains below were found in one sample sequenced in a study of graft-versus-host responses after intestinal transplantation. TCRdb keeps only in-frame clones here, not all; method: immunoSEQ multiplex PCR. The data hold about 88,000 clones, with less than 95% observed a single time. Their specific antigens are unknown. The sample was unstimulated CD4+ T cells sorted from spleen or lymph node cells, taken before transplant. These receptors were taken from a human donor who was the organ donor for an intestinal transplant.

The CDR3, as DNA: TGTGCCAGCAGCTATTCGGACCGAAGCTCCTACAATGAGCAGTTCTTC. It specifies CASSYSDRSSYNEQFF. The chain links TRBV7-2 to TRBJ2-1; D is uncertain. The CDR3 extends over 16 amino acids. Per germline, CDR1 SGHTA and CDR2 FQGNSA. The V gene lost 4 bases and the J gene lost 0 bases, with 13 bases spanning the gap.

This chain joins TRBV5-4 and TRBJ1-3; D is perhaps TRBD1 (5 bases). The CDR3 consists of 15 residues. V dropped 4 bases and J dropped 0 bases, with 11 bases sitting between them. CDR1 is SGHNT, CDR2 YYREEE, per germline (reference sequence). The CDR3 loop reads CASSTGPSSGNTIYF. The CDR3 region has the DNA TGTGCCAGCAGCACGGGACCGAGCTCTGGAAACACCATATATTTT. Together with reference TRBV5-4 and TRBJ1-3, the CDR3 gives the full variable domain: ETGVTQSPTHLIKTRGQQVTLRCSSQSGHNTVSWYQQALGQGPQFIFQYYREEENGRGNFPPRFSGLQFPNYSSELNVNALELDDSALYLCASSTGPSSGNTIYFGEGSWLTVV.

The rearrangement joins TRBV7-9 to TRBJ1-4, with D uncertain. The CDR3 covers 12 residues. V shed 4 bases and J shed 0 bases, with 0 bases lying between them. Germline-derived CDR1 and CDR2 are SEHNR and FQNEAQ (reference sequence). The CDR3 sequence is CASSSTNEKLFF. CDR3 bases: TGTGCCAGCAGCTCAACTAATGAAAAACTGTTTTTT.

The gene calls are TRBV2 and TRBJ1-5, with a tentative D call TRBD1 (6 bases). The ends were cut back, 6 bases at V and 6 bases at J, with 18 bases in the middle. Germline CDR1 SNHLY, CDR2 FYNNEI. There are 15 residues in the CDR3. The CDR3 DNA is TGTGCCAGCAGCATAACAGGGACTTGGGGTCAGCCCCAGCATTTT. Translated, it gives CASSITGTWGQPQHF. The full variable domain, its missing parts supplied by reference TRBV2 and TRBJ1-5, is EPEVTQTPSHQVTQMGQEVILRCVPISNHLYFYWYRQILGQKVEFLVSFYNNEISEKSEIFDDQFSVERPDGSNFTLKIRSTKLEDSAMYFCASSITGTWGQPQHFGDGTRLSIL.

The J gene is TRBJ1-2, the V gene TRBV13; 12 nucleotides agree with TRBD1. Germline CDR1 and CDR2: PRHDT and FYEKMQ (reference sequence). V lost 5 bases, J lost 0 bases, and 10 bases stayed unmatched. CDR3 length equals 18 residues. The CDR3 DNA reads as TGTGCCAGCAGCGGGGACAGGGGGCTGGGCCCCACTAACTATGGCTACACCTTC. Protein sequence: CASSGDRGLGPTNYGYTF. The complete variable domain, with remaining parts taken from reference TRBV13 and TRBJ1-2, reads AAGVIQSPRHLIKEKRETATLKCYPIPRHDTVYWYQQGPGQDPQFLISFYEKMQSDKGSIPDRFSAQQFSDYHSELNMSSLELGDSALYFCASSGDRGLGPTNYGYTFGSGTRLTVV.